This T cell receptor beta chain originates from a study of Graves' ophthalmopathy and Graves' hyperthyroidism. Many counts were recorded for this clonotype. CDR1 and CDR2 (germline): ENHRY, SYGVKD. The CDR3 extends over 14 amino acids. V trimming: 1 base; J trimming: 3 bases; junction bases outside the gene matches: 2. Amplification targeted the TCR beta CDR3 regions, with RNA transcripts as the source material. RT-PCR in the first round used HTBI primers; a second-round multiplex PCR followed. TCRdb used MiXCR to reprocess the multiplex PCR reads, holding one entry per CDR3 protein. The sample lists about 700,000 distinct CDR3 sequences; roughly 41% were seen once. Diagnosis was based on clinical symptoms, serum thyroxine, TRAb, thyroid ultrasound and orbital computed tomography.

The sequence came from an adult man with Graves' ophthalmopathy. The sequenced material came from peripheral blood. The V gene is TRBV10-3, the J gene TRBJ2-7; 8 nucleotides line up with TRBD1. The CDR3 spells CAISELTGDYEQYF. The CDR3, as DNA: TGTGCCATCAGTGAGTTGACAGGGGACTACGAGCAGTACTTC.